This section outlines one T cell receptor beta chain sequence together with its context. Its antigen is currently unknown. These data originate in a study of monozygotic twins with inflammatory bowel disease. Study results and limitations: The analysis yielded no support for one strong signal or clonotype associated with IBD.

Researchers isolated total RNA from whole blood without sorting T cells. The CDR3 sequence is 13 residues long. Germline values: CDR1 SNHLY, CDR2 FYNNEI. TCRdb reprocessed the 5' RACE reads and stores each CDR3 protein as one record, lacking DNA. The sample table sets out 110,000 to 150,000 distinct CDR3 sequences. The chain joins TRBV2 to TRBJ1-4; TCRdb's D call, TRBD1, is unchecked because there is no DNA. The sample was blood. This TCR was recovered from a human donor with ulcerative colitis or Crohn's disease, or a healthy co-twin of an affected twin (not recorded which). The CDR3: CASRRQGGEKLFF.